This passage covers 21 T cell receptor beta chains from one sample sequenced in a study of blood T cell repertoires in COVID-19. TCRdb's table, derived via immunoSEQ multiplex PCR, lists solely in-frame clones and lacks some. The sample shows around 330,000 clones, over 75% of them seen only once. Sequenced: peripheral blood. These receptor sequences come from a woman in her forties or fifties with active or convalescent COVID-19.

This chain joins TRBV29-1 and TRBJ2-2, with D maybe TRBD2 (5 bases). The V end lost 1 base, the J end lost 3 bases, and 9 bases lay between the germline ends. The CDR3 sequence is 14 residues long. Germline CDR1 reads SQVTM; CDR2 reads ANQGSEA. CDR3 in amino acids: CSVEGGLHTGELFF. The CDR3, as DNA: TGCAGCGTTGAAGGCGGACTCCACACCGGGGAGCTGTTTTTT.

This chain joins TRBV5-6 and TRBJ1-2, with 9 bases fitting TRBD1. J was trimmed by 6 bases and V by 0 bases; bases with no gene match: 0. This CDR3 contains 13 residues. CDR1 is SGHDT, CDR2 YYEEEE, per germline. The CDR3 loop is CASSLGQGDGYTF. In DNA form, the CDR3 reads TGTGCCAGCAGCTTGGGACAGGGGGATGGCTACACCTTC.

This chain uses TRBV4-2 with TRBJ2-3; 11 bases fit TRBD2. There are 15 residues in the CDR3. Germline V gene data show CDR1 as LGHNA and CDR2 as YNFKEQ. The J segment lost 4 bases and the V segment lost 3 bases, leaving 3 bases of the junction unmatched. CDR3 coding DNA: TGTGCCAGCAGCCATTTTAGCGGGGGGGCAGATACGCAGTATTTT. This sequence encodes CASSHFSGGADTQYF.

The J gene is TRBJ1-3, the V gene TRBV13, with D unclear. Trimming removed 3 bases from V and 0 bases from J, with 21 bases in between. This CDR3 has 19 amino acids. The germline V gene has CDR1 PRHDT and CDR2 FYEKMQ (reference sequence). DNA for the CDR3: TGTGCCAGCAGCTTGGAGAGAGAAAGGTATAGCAACTCTGGAAACACCATATATTTT. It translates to CASSLERERYSNSGNTIYF.

CDR3 sequence reads: CASSLGRESTEAFF. The CDR3 DNA sequence: TGTGCCAGCAGCTTGGGGAGGGAGAGCACTGAAGCTTTCTTT. The chain couples TRBV5-5 to TRBJ1-1; no firm D call. CDR1 and CDR2 (germline): SGHKS, YYEKEE (reference sequence). Deletions cut 0 bases from V and 4 bases from J, with 10 bases between. The CDR3 is 14 amino acids.

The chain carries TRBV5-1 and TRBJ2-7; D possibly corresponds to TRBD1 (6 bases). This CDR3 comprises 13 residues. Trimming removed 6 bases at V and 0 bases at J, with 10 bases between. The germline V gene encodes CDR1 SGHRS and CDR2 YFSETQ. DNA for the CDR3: TGCGCCAGCAACCGGGACACCTCCTACGAGCAGTACTTC. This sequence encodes CASNRDTSYEQYF.

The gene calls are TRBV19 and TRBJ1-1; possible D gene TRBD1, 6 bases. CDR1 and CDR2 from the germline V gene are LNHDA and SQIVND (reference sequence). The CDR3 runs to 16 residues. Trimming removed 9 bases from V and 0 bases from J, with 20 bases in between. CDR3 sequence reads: CARPIGQLKLNTEAFF. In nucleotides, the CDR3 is TGTGCCAGACCCATCGGACAGCTAAAGTTGAACACTGAAGCTTTCTTT.

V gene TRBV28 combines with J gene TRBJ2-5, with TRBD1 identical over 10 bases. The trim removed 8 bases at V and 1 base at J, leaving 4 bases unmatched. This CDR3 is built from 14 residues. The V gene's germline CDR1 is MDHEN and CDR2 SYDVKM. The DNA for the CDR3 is TGTGCCAGCTGGGACAGGGGAGGCCAAGAGACCCAGTACTTC. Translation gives CASWDRGGQETQYF.

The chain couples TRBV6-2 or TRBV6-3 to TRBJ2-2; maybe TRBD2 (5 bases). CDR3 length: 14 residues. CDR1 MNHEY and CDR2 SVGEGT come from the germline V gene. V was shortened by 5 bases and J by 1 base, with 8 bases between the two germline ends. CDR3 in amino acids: CASSPAVNTGELFF. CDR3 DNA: TGTGCCAGCAGTCCAGCGGTGAACACCGGGGAGCTGTTTTTT.

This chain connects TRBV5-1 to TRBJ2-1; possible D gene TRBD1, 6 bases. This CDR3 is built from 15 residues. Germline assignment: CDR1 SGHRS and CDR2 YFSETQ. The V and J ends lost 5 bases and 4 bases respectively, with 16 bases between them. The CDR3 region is CASSHGQRSYNEQFF. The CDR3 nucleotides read TGCGCCAGCAGTCACGGACAGCGATCGTACAATGAGCAGTTCTTC.

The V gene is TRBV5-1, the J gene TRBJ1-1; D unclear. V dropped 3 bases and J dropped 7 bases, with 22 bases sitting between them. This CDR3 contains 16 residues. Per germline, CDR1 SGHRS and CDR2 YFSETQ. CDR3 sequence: CASSSRSAGRIIEAFF. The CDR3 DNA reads TGCGCCAGCAGCTCGAGGAGCGCGGGCAGGATAATTGAAGCTTTCTTT.

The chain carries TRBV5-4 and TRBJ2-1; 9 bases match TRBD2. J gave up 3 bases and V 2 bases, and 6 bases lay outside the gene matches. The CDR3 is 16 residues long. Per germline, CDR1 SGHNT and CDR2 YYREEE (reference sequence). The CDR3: CASSFGGGALYNEQFF. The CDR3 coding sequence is TGTGCCAGCAGCTTCGGCGGGGGGGCCCTCTACAATGAGCAGTTCTTC.

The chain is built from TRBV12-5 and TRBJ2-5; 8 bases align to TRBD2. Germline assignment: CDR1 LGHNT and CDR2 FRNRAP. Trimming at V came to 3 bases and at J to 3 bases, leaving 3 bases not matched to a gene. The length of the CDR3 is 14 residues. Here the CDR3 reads CASGLRGGKETQYF. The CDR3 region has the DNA TGTGCTAGTGGTTTACGGGGGGGAAAAGAGACCCAGTACTTC. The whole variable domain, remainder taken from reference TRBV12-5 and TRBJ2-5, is DARVTQTPRHKVTEMGQEVTMRCQPILGHNTVFWYRQTMMQGLELLAYFRNRAPLDDSGMPKDRFSAEMPDATLATLKIQPSEPRDSAVYFCASGLRGGKETQYFGPGTRLLVL.

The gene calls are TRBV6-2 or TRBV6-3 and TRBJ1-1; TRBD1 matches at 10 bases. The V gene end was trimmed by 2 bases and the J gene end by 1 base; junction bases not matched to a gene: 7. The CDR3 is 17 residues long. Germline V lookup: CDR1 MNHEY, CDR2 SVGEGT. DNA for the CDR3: TGTGCCAGCAGTTACCGCGCGGGACAGGGGACGAACACTGAAGCTTTCTTT. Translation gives CASSYRAGQGTNTEAFF.

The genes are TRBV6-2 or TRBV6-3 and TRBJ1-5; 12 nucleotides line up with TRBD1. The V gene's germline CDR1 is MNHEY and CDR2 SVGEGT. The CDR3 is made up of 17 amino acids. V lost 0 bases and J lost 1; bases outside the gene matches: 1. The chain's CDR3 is CASSYSGTGGSNQPQHF. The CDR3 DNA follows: TGTGCCAGCAGTTACTCCGGGACAGGGGGCAGCAATCAGCCCCAGCATTTT.

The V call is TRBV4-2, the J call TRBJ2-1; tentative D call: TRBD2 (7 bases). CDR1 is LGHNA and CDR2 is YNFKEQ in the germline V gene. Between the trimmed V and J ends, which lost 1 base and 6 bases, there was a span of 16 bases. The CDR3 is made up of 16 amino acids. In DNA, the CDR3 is TGTGCCAGCAGCCAAGGCGGGGGCGGGCCCCTCAATGAGCAGTTCTTC. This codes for CASSQGGGGPLNEQFF.

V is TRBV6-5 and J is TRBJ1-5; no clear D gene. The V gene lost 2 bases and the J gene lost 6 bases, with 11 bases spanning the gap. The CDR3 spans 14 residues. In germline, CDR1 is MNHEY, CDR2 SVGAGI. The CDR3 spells CASSYLEGGQPQHF. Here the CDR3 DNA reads TGTGCCAGCAGTTACCTCGAGGGTGGTCAGCCCCAGCATTTT.

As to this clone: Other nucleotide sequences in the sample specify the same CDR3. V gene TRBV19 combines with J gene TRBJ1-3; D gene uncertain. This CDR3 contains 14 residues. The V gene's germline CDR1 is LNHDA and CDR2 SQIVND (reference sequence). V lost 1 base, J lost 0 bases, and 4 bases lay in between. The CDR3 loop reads CASSIGSSGNTIYF. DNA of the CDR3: TGTGCCAGTAGTATAGGTAGCTCTGGAAACACCATATATTTT. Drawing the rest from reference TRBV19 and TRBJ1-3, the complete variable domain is DGGITQSPKYLFRKEGQNVTLSCEQNLNHDAMYWYRQDPGQGLRLIYYSQIVNDFQKGDIAEGYSVSREKKESFPLTVTSAQKNPTAFYLCASSIGSSGNTIYFGEGSWLTVV.

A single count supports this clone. The CDR3, as DNA: TGTGCCAGCAGTGAGAACTTTCCAGATACGCAGTATTTT. Residues: CASSENFPDTQYF. The chain links TRBV6-4 to TRBJ2-3; D remains unclear. The germline V gene has CDR1 MRHNA and CDR2 SNTAGT. The V gene lost 3 bases and the J gene lost 4 bases, with 8 bases spanning the gap. CDR3 length: 13 amino acids.

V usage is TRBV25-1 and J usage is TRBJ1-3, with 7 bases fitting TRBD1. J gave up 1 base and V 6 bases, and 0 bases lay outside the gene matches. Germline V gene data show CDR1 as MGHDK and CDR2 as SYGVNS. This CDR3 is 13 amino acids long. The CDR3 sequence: CASRTGSGNTIYF. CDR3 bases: TGTGCCAGCAGGACAGGGTCTGGAAACACCATATATTTT.

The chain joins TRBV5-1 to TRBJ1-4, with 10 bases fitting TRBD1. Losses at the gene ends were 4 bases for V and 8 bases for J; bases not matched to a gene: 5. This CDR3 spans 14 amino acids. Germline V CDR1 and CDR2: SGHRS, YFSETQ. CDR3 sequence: CASSPGQGTEKLFF. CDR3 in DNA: TGCGCCAGCAGCCCGGGACAGGGGACCGAAAAACTGTTTTTT. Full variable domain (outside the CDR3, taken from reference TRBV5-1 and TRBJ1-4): KAGVTQTPRYLIKTRGQQVTLSCSPISGHRSVSWYQQTPGQGLQFLFEYFSETQRNKGNFPGRFSGRQFSNSRSEMNVSTLELGDSALYLCASSPGQGTEKLFFGSGTQLSVL.